These 13 T cell receptor beta chains share one sample of origin, sequenced in a study of vaccination and CD4 T cells after COVID-19 (dated by TCRdb to the early 2020s). Reading the label with the study, this specimen's treatment or condition is: roughly ten-day PBMC culture with coronavirus spike peptide pools or control peptides (ViraFEST assay). The antigens these receptors bind are not known. Receptor libraries were prepared by PCR. Sequencer: Illumina iSeq 100. DNA from cultured CD4+ T cells was subjected to TCR sequencing with the Oncomine TCR Beta short-read assay at the Johns Hopkins FTIC core. TCRdb trimmed public reads at Q25 via fastp, called clones via MiXCR and kept in-frame beta chains. Every CDR3 protein is listed once, alongside the most common genes and DNA of its rows. This sample holds 13,000 or so distinct CDR3 sequences; roughly 40% were observed only once. Roughly 15% of the sample belongs to the ten largest clones.

Material for sequencing was CD4+ T cells from blood, cultured in vitro. Receptor source: a human donor who had recovered from COVID-19.

The chain carries TRBV7-9 and TRBJ1-4; no firm D call. Germline lookup yields CDR1 SEHNR and CDR2 FQNEAQ (reference sequence). The V end lost 1 base, the J end lost 4 bases, and 13 bases lay between the germline ends. This CDR3 contains 16 residues. This CDR3 is CASSLGGSGNNEKLFF. CDR3 DNA sequence: TGTGCCAGCAGCTTAGGAGGATCCGGAAATAATGAAAAACTGTTTTTT.

This chain joins TRBV28 and TRBJ1-1, with D perhaps TRBD1 (5 bases). V gave up 6 bases and J gave up 8 bases, with 10 bases separating them. The germline gives CDR1 MDHEN, CDR2 SYDVKM. The CDR3 is 11 residues long. The CDR3: CASRLQAEAFF. The DNA for the CDR3 is TGTGCCAGCAGACTACAGGCGGAAGCTTTCTTT.

This chain links TRBV20-1 with TRBJ2-5; D is possibly TRBD1 (5 bases). CDR1 is DFQATT and CDR2 is SNEGSKA in the germline V gene (reference sequence). Trimming pared 1 base from V and 5 bases from J, leaving 23 bases between. This CDR3 comprises 17 residues. In nucleotides, the CDR3 is TGCAGTGCTAGAGTGGGGCCTTCGAGCATCCCTCAGGAGACCCAGTACTTC. Translation gives CSARVGPSSIPQETQYF.

This clonotype was counted once. The chain uses TRBV15 and TRBJ2-5; no clear D gene. With 0 bases removed from V and 4 bases from J, the gap between germline ends came to 3 bases. The CDR3 has 12 residues. Germline lookup yields CDR1 LNHNV and CDR2 YYDKDF (reference sequence). The CDR3 loop reads CATSREGETQYF. The CDR3 DNA reads TGTGCCACCAGCAGAGAGGGAGAGACCCAGTACTTC.

The gene calls are TRBV19 and TRBJ2-5, with 12 bases that match TRBD2. The CDR3 totals 18 residues. V dropped 8 bases and J dropped 5; count of bases not matched to a gene: 18. The V gene's germline CDR1 is LNHDA and CDR2 SQIVND (reference sequence). CDR3 protein: CASSSASGGASLGETQYF. The CDR3 DNA follows: TGTGCCAGTTCCTCGGCTAGCGGGGGGGCCTCCCTAGGGGAGACCCAGTACTTC.

The rearrangement joins TRBV6-5 to TRBJ1-2, with 8 bases that match TRBD1. The V and J ends lost 2 bases and 6 bases, in that order; junction bases with no gene match: 8. Germline CDR1 reads MNHEY; CDR2 reads SVGAGI. CDR3 size: 15 residues. CDR3 sequence: CASSYRQQGDDGYTF. CDR3 DNA sequence: TGTGCCAGCAGTTACCGTCAACAGGGGGATGATGGCTACACCTTC.

V and J are TRBV18 and TRBJ2-3; D uncertain. Germline-derived CDR1 and CDR2 are KGHSH and LQKENI. Trimming took 3 bases from V and 3 from J, leaving 19 bases between them. The CDR3 consists of 17 residues. The DNA of the CDR3 is TGTGCCAGCTCACCCTCTATGGGCCAACAAGAGACAGATACGCAGTATTTT. Amino acids: CASSPSMGQQETDTQYF.

V gene TRBV6-2 or TRBV6-3 combines with J gene TRBJ1-2, with D unresolved. V was shortened by 2 bases and J by 12 bases, with 16 bases between the two germline ends. The CDR3 length is 13 residues. Germline V lookup: CDR1 MNHEY, CDR2 SVGEGT. CDR3 residues: CASSYKDTGRDTF. The CDR3 DNA follows: TGTGCCAGCAGTTACAAAGACACGGGTAGAGACACCTTC.

This clonotype appeared a single time. The V and J genes are TRBV19 and TRBJ1-6; D gene unclear. V lost 7 bases, J lost 2 bases, and 12 bases lay in between. The CDR3 has 15 amino acids. Germline values: CDR1 LNHDA, CDR2 SQIVND (reference sequence). The CDR3, as DNA: TGTGCCAGTAAGCCAGATTACCCCTATAATTCACCCCTCCACTTT. It is translated as CASKPDYPYNSPLHF.

The sample holds a few counts of this clonotype. The chain employs TRBV10-3 and TRBJ1-1, with D possibly TRBD1 on 6 matching bases. V was shortened by 3 bases and J by 0 bases, with 8 bases between the two germline ends. The CDR3 loop spans 14 amino acids. Germline CDR1 ENHRY, CDR2 SYGVKD. The CDR3 DNA sequence: TGTGCCATCAGTGATGGACAGATGAACACTGAAGCTTTCTTT. It is translated as CAISDGQMNTEAFF.

This clonotype was detected only a few times. The gene calls are TRBV7-9 and TRBJ1-5; 8 nucleotides align to TRBD1. Germline CDR1 and CDR2: SEHNR and FQNEAQ (reference sequence). The CDR3 covers 12 residues. The junction had 6 bases not matched to a gene; V was cut back by 6 bases and J by 11 bases. The CDR3 coding sequence is TGTGCCAGCAGTGCAGGGGGCTCGTCCCAGCATTTT. Translation: CASSAGGSSQHF.

Only a few counts were recorded for this clonotype. J is TRBJ1-2 and V is TRBV6-1; D is possibly TRBD1 (5 bases). Trimming took off 1 base at V and 4 bases at J, with 7 bases between the two ends. This CDR3 contains 13 residues. Germline values: CDR1 MNHNS, CDR2 SASEGT. The DNA of the CDR3 is TGTGCCAGCAGTGAAGGGGGGTTCTATGGCTACACCTTC. Translating gives CASSEGGFYGYTF.

The J gene is TRBJ2-5, the V gene TRBV30; no reliable D call. Trimming took 2 bases from V and 5 from J, leaving 6 bases between them. Looked up from germline, CDR1 is GTSNPN and CDR2 is SVGIG (reference sequence). The CDR3 is 11 residues long. CDR3 nucleotide sequence: TGTGCCTGGAGTCCCCAGGAGACCCAGTACTTC. Translation gives CAWSPQETQYF. The full variable domain, its missing parts supplied by reference TRBV30 and TRBJ2-5, is SQTIHQWPATLVQPVGSPLSLECTVEGTSNPNLYWYRQAAGRGLQLLFYSVGIGQISSEVPQNLSASRPQDRQFILSSKKLLLSDSGFYLCAWSPQETQYFGPGTRLLVL.